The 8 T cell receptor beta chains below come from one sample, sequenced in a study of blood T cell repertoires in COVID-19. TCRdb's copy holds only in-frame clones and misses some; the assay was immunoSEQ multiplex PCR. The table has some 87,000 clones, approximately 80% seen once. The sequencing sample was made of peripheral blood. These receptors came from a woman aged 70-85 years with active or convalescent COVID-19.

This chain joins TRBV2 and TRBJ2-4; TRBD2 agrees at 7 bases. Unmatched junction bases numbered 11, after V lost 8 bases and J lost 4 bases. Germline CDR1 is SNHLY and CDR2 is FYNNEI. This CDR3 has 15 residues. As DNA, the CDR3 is TGTGCCAGCTCAGTTTATTCGGGGGGAAAAAACATTCAGTACTTC. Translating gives CASSVYSGGKNIQYF.

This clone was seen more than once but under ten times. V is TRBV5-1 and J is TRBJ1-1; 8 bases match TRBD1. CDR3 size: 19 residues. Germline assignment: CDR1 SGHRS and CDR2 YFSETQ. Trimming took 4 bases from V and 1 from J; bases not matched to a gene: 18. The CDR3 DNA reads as TGCGCCAGCAGCGTAGGTGGACAGGGCCCTACCTTTTGGAACACTGAAGCTTTCTTT. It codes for CASSVGGQGPTFWNTEAFF.

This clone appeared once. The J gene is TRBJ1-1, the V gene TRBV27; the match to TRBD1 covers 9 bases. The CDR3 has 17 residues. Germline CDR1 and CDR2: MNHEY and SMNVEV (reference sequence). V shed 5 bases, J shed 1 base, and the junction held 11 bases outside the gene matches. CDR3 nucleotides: TGTGCCAGCAGTGACCCGCTCGGGACAGGGTCGAACACTGAAGCTTTCTTT. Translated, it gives CASSDPLGTGSNTEAFF.

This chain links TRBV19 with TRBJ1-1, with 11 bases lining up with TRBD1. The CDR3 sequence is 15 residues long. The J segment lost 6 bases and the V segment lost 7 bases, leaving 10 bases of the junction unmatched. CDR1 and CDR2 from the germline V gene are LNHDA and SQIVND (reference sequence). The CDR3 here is CASNPGQGGRAEAFF. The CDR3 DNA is TGTGCCAGTAACCCGGGACAGGGGGGGAGGGCTGAAGCTTTCTTT. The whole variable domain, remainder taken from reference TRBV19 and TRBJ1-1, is DGGITQSPKYLFRKEGQNVTLSCEQNLNHDAMYWYRQDPGQGLRLIYYSQIVNDFQKGDIAEGYSVSREKKESFPLTVTSAQKNPTAFYLCASNPGQGGRAEAFFGQGTRLTVV.

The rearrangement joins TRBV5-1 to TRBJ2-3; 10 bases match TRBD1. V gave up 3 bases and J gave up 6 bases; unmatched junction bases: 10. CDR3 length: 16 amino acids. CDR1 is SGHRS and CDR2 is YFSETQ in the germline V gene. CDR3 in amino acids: CASSSGQGPRVDTQYF. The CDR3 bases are TGCGCCAGCAGCTCGGGACAGGGGCCCCGGGTCGATACGCAGTATTTT.

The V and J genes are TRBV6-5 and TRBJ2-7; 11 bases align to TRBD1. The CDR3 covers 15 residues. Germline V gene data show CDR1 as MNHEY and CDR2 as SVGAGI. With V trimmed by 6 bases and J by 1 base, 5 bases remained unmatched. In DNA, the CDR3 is TGTGCCAGCAGGGTGGGACAGGGGGAGTCCTACGAGCAGTACTTC. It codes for CASRVGQGESYEQYF.

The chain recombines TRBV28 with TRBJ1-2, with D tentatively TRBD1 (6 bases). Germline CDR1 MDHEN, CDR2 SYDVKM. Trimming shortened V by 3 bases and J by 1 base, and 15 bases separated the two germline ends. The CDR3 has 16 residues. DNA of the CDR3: TGTGCCAGCAGTTTTCGGGGGGCGGCTAGTAACTATGGCTACACCTTC. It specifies CASSFRGAASNYGYTF.

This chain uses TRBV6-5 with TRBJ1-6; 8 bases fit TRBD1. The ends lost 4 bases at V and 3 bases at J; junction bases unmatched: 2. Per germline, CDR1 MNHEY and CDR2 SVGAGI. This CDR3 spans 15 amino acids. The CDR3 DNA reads TGTGCCAGCAGTTTACAGGGGGACTATAATTCACCCCTCCACTTT. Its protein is CASSLQGDYNSPLHF.